This TCR beta chain came from a study of persistence of HIV-infected CD4 T cells. The overall study: Isolated cells were CMV- and HIV-1 Gag-responding CD4+ T cells. Suppressive ART had lasted a median of roughly 8 years. A couple of participants gave one leukapheresis sample; others gave up to about 200 mL blood repeatedly.

This clone was detected a few times. Its antigen is currently unknown. The CDR3 loop spans 15 amino acids. V lost 4 bases and J lost 4, with 14 bases in between. Germline V CDR1 and CDR2: SGHTA, FQGNSA. Sequencing used immunoSEQ version 4 in survey mode. Profiled with immunoSEQ multiplex PCR; TCRdb holds only in-frame clones, not every one. The data show 46,000 or so clones, more than 60% seen once. Stimulation used about 9.5 ug/mL lysate from CMV-infected fibroblasts. CD40L/CD69 double-negative CD45RO-high memory CD4+ T cells were collected. The chain combines TRBV7-2 with TRBJ1-3; D uncertain. Specimen: CD4+ T cells sorted from PBMCs after approximately 20-hour stimulation, collected from a patient who received antiretroviral therapy. The source of this sequence is an adult man with HIV who was CMV-seropositive. CDR3 nucleotide sequence: TGTGCCAGCAGCTGGCTTGAAGGACGAGGAAACACCATATATTTT. Translation gives CASSWLEGRGNTIYF.